A single TCR beta chain is shown here with its context. The antigen it binds to is not known. The input lacks base qualities; no much larger clone sits a single base away. This entry comes from a study of yellow fever vaccine responses in identical twins (dated by TCRdb to 2016 to 2019). Context from the whole study: Focusing on identical twins, the study followed the T cell clones that responded to the vaccine, and did so with precision. What the authors observed across the whole study: The T cell response to vaccination in identical twins was reported by the authors to appear partly convergent and partly personalized.

Libraries came from RT-PCR. Sequencing was performed on an Illumina HiSeq 2500. Clones were called with MiXCR by TCRdb after fastp trimmed the public reads at Q25, and only in-frame beta chains were retained. A single entry per CDR3 protein holds the most common genes and DNA from its merged rows. This sample comprises 15,000 to 20,000 distinct CDR3 sequences, around 84% of them detected only once. The top ten clones comprise around 1.8% of the sample. Sequences were derived from T cells from blood (PBMCs), unsorted or a sorted subset (not recorded which), sampled before or after yellow fever vaccination (not recorded which). The sequence came from a young woman who received the yellow fever vaccine. Donor details come from another sample of the same person, matched by shared clones.

The CDR3: CSAASVLYEQYF. The nucleotide sequence reads TGCAGTGCGGCCTCTGTCCTATACGAGCAGTACTTC. This chain joins TRBV20-1 to TRBJ2-7; no D segment can be confidently identified. From the cysteine through the phenylalanine, the CDR3 covers 12 amino acids. Only the CDR3 part of the read is kept: 36 bases, read in frame from the first base. The V and J ends are trimmed by 6 bases and 4 bases, leaving 13 bases between them. From the germline V gene (reference sequence), CDR1 is DFQATT and CDR2 is SNEGSKA.